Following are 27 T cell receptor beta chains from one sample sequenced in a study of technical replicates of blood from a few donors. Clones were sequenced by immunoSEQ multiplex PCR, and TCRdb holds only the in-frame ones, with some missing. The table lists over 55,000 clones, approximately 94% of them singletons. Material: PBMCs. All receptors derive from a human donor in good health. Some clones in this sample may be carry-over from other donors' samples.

The DNA of the CDR3 is TGTGCCAGCAGCTTACTAGGATTCTCCTACAATGAGCAGTTCTTC. Translation gives CASSLLGFSYNEQFF. V gene TRBV6-5 combines with J gene TRBJ2-1, with TRBD2 as a possible D gene (5 bases). Deletions cut 6 bases from V and 0 bases from J, with 12 bases between. The CDR3 length is 15 residues. The germline gives CDR1 MNHEY, CDR2 SVGAGI.

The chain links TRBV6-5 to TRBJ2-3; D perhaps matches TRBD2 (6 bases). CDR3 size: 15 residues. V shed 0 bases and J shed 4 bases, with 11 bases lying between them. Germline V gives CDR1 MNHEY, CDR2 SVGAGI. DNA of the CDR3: TGTGCCAGCAGTTACTCCGCCGGGGGTGCAGATACGCAGTATTTT. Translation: CASSYSAGGADTQYF.

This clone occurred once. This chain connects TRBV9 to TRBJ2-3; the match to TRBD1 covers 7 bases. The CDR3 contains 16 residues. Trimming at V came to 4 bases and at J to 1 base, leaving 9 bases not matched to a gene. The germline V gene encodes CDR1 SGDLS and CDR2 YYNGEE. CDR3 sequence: CASSPQGGFGTDTQYF. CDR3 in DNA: TGTGCCAGCAGCCCCCAAGGGGGCTTCGGCACAGATACGCAGTATTTT. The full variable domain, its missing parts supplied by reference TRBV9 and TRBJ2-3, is DSGVTQTPKHLITATGQRVTLRCSPRSGDLSVYWYQQSLDQGLQFLIQYYNGEERAKGNILERFSAQQFPDLHSELNLSSLELGDSALYFCASSPQGGFGTDTQYFGPGTRLTVL.

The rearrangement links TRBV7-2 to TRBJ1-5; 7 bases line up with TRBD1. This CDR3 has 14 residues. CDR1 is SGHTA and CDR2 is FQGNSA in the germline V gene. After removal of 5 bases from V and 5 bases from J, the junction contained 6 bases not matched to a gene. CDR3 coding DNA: TGTGCCAGCAGCCCGGGACAGCTTTATCAGCCCCAGCATTTT. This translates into CASSPGQLYQPQHF.

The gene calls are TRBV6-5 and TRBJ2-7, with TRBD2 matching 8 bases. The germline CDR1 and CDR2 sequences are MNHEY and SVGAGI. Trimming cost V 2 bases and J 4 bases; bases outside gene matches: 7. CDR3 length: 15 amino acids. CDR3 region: CASSYLAGGGYEQYF. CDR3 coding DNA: TGTGCCAGCAGTTACCTGGCGGGAGGTGGGTACGAGCAGTACTTC.

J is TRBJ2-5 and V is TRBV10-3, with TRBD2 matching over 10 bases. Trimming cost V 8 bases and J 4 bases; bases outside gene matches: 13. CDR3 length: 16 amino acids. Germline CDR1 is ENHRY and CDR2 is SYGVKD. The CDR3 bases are TGTGCCATCGCGGGGAAAGCGGGAGGGCTGGGAGAGACCCAGTACTTC. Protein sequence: CAIAGKAGGLGETQYF.

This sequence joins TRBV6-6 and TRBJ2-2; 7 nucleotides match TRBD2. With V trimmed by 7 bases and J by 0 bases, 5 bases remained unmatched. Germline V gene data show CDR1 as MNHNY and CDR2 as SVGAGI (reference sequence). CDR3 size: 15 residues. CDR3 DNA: TGTGCCAGCATCATAGCGGGCCCGAACACCGGGGAGCTGTTTTTT. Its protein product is CASIIAGPNTGELFF.

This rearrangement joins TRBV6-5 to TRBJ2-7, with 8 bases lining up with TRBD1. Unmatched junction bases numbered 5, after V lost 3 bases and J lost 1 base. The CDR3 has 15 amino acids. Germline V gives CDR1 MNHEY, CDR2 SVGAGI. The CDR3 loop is CASSYRTGSSYEQYF. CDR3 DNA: TGTGCCAGCAGTTATAGGACAGGGTCGTCCTACGAGCAGTACTTC.

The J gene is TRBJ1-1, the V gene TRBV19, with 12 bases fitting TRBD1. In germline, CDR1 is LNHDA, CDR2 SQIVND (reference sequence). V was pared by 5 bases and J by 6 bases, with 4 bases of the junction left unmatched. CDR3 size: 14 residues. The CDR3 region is CASSLGQGASEAFF. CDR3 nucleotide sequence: TGTGCCAGTAGTCTGGGACAGGGGGCCTCTGAAGCTTTCTTT.

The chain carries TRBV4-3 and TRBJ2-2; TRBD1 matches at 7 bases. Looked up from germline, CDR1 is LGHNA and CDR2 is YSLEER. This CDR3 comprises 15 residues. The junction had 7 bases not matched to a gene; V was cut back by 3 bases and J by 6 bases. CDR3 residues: CASSQRQGPAGELFF. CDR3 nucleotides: TGCGCCAGCAGCCAGAGACAGGGACCAGCCGGGGAGCTGTTTTTT.

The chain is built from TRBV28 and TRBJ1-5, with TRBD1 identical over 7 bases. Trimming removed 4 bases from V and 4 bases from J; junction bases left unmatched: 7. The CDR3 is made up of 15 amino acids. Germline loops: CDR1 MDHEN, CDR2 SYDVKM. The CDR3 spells CASSSPGQLNQPQHF. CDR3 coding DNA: TGTGCCAGCAGTTCCCCGGGACAGTTGAATCAGCCCCAGCATTTT.

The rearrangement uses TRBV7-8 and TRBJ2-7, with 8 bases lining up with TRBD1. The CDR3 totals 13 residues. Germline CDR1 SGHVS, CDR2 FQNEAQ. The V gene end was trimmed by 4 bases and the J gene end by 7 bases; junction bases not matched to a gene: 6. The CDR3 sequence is CASSSGQGEEQYF. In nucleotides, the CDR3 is TGTGCCAGCAGCTCTGGACAGGGTGAAGAGCAGTACTTC.

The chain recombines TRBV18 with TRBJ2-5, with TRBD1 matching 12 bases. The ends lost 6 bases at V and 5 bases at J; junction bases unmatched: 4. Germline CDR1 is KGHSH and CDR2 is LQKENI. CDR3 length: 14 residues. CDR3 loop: CASSGTGGWETQYF. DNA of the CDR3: TGTGCCAGCTCCGGGACAGGGGGCTGGGAGACCCAGTACTTC. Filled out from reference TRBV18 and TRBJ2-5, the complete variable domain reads NAGVMQNPRHLVRRRGQEARLRCSPMKGHSHVYWYRQLPEEGLKFMVYLQKENIIDESGMPKERFSAEFPKEGPSILRIQQVVRGDSAAYFCASSGTGGWETQYFGPGTRLLVL.

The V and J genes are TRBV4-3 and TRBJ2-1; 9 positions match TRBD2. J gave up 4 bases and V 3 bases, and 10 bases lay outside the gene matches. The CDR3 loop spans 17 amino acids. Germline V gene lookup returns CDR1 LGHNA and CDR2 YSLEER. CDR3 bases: TGCGCCAGCAGCCAGGAGGGCGGGGGGGAACCTTACAATGAGCAGTTCTTC. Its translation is CASSQEGGGEPYNEQFF.

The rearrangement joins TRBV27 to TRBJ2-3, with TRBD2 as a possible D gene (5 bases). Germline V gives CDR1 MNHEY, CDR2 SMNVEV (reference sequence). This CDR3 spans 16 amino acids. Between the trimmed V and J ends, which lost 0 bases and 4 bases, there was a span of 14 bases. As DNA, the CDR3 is TGTGCCAGCAGTTTATCGACTACCCCTCCCTCAGATACGCAGTATTTT. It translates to CASSLSTTPPSDTQYF.

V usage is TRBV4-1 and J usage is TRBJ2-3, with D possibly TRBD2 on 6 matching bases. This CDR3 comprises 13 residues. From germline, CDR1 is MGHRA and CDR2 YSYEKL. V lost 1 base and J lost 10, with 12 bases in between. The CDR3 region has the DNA TGCGCCAGCAGCCAAGTGGGGCTAGCGTCGCAGTATTTT. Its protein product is CASSQVGLASQYF.

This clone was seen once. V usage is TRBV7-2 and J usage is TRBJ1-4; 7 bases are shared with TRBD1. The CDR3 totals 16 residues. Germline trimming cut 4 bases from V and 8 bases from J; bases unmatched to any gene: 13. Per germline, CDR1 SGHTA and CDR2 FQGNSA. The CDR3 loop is CASSSAGNRGGEKLFF. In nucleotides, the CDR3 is TGTGCCAGCAGCTCCGCCGGTAACAGGGGAGGAGAAAAACTGTTTTTT. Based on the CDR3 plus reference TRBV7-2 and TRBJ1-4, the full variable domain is GAGVSQSPSNKVTEKGKDVELRCDPISGHTALYWYRQSLGQGLEFLIYFQGNSAPDKSGLPSDRFSAERTGGSVSTLTIQRTQQEDSAVYLCASSSAGNRGGEKLFFGSGTQLSVL.

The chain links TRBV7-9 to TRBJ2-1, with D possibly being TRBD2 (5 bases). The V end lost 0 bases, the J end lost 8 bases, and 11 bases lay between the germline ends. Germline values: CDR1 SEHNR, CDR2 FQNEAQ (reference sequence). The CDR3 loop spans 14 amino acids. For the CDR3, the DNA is TGTGCCAGCAGCTTAGCGGATCACGGGGATGAGCAGTTCTTC. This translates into CASSLADHGDEQFF.

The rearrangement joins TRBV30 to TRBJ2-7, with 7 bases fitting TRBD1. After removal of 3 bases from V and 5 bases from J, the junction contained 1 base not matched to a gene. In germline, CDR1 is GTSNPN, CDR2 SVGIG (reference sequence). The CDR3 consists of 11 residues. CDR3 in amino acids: CAWRTGHEQYF. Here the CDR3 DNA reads TGTGCCTGGAGGACAGGGCACGAGCAGTACTTC.

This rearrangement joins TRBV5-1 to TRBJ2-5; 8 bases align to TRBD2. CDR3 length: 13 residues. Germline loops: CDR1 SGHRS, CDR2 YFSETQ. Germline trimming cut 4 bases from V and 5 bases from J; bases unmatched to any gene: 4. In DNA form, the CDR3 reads TGCGCCAGCAGCACCGGCGGGAGGGAGACCCAGTACTTC. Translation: CASSTGGRETQYF.

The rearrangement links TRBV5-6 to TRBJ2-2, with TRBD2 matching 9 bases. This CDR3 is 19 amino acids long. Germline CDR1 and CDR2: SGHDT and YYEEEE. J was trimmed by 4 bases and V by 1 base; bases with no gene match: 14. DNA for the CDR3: TGTGCCAGCAGCTTGCAGGGAGGCGTAGGGACTAGCAGCACCGGGGAGCTGTTTTTT. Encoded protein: CASSLQGGVGTSSTGELFF.

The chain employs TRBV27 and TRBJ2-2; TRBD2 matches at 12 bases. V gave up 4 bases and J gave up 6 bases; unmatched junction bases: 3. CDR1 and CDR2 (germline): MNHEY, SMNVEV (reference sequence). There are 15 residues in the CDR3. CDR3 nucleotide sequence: TGTGCCAGCAGTTCACTAGCGGGAGGCCCCGGGGAGCTGTTTTTT. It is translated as CASSSLAGGPGELFF.

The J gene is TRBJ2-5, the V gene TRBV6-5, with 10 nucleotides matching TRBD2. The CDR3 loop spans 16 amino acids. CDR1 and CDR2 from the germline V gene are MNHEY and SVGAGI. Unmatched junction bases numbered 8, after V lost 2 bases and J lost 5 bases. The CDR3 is CASSYPERGGSETQYF. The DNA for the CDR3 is TGTGCCAGCAGTTACCCAGAGCGGGGGGGCTCGGAGACCCAGTACTTC.

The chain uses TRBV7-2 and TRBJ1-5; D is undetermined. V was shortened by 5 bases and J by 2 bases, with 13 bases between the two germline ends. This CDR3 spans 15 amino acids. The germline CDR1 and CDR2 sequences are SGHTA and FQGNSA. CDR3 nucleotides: TGTGCCAGCAGCCCGACCCCCGGGGGCAATCAGCCCCAGCATTTT. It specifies CASSPTPGGNQPQHF.

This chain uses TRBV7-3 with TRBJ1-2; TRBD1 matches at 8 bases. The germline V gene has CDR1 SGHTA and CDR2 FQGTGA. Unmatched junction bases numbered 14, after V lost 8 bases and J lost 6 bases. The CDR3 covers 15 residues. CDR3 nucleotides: TGTGCCAGCTCGCTACAGGGGGGGCAAGGCGATGGCTACACCTTC. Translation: CASSLQGGQGDGYTF.

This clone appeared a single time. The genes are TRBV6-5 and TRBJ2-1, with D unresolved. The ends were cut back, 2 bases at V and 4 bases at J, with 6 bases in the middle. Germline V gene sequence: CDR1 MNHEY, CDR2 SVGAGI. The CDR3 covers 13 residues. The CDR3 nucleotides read TGTGCCAGCAGTTACACTGAATACAATGAGCAGTTCTTC. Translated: CASSYTEYNEQFF.

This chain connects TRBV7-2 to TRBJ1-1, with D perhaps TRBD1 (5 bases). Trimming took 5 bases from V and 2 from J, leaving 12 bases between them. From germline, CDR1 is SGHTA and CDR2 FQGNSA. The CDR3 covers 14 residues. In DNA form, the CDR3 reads TGTGCCAGCAGCCCCGTGGGGGGAAACACTGAAGCTTTCTTT. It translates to CASSPVGGNTEAFF. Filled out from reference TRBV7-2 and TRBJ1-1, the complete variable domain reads GAGVSQSPSNKVTEKGKDVELRCDPISGHTALYWYRQSLGQGLEFLIYFQGNSAPDKSGLPSDRFSAERTGGSVSTLTIQRTQQEDSAVYLCASSPVGGNTEAFFGQGTRLTVV.